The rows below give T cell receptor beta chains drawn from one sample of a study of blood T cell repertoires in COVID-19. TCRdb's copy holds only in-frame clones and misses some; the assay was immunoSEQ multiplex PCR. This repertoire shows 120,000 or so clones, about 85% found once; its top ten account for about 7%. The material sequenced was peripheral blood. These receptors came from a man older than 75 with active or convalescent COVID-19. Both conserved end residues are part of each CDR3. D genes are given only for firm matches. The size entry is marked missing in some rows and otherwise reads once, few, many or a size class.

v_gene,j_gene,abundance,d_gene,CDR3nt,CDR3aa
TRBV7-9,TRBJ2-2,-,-,TGTGCCAGCACCTACCCCCCGGGGTCCGGGGAGCTGTTTTTT,CASTYPPGSGELFF
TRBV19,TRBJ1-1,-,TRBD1,TGTGCCAGTAGTGCCTACAGGGGGGACACTGAAGCTTTCTTT,CASSAYRGDTEAFF
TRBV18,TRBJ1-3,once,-,TGTGCCAGCTCACCCCTAGGGGACATTTCTGGAAACACCATATATTTT,CASSPLGDISGNTIYF
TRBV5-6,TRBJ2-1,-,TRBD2,TGTGCCAGCAGCTCGGGGGGGTATGAGCAGTTCTTC,CASSSGGYEQFF
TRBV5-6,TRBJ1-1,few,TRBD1,TGTGCCAGCAGCTTTGACAGGGGGGGTTCATTACGCTTT,CASSFDRGGSLRF
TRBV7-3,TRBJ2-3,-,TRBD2,TGTGCCAGCAGCCGGACTAGCGGGACGATAGATACGCAGTATTTT,CASSRTSGTIDTQYF
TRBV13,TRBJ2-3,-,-,TGTGCCAGCAGCTTAGGCATCAGCACAGATACGCAGTATTTT,CASSLGISTDTQYF
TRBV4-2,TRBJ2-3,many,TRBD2,TGTGCCAGCAGCCAAGAAGGGAGACTAGCGGGAGGGCTGGATACGCAGTATTTT,CASSQEGRLAGGLDTQYF
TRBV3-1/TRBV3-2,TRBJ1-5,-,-,TGTGCCAGCAGCCCCCTCCTGGCTAACGGGGAACAGCCCCAGCATTTT,CASSPLLANGEQPQHF
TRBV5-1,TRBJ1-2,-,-,TGCGCCAGCAGCTTGGAGCTAAATTCAATCTATGGCTACACCTTC,CASSLELNSIYGYTF
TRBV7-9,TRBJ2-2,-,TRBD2,TGTGCCAGCAGCTCCCGACTAGCGGGGGGTTCCGGGGAGCTGTTTTTT,CASSSRLAGGSGELFF
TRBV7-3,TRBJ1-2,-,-,TGTGCCAGCAGCTTAAGTGGGGCTGCAGACTATGGCTACACCTTC,CASSLSGAADYGYTF
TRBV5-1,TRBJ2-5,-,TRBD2,TGCGCCAGCAGCTTGGGGACTAGCGGGGGGGAGACCCAGTACTTC,CASSLGTSGGETQYF
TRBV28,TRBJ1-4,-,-,TGTGCCAGCAGTTCATTAACGTCGGGTGAAAAACTGTTTTTT,CASSSLTSGEKLFF
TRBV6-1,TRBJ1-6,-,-,TGTGCCAGCAGTGAAGAGGCAGGGTGGAGATCACCCCTCCACTTT,CASSEEAGWRSPLHF
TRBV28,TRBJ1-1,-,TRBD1,TGTGCCAGCAGTCAAATAGACAGGGGTCCTCTTAACACTGAAGCTTTCTTT,CASSQIDRGPLNTEAFF
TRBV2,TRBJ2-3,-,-,TGTGCCAGCAGCGCCGAGAAGTTGGCAGGACCTCTGGAGGGCACAGATACGCAGTATTTT,CASSAEKLAGPLEGTDTQYF
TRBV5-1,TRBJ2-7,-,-,TGCGCCAGCAGCTTGCAGGACTCCTACGAGCAGTACTTC,CASSLQDSYEQYF
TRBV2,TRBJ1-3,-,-,TGTGCCAGCAGTAGAGAATCTGGAAACACCATATATTTT,CASSRESGNTIYF